This passage covers 20 T cell receptor beta chains from one sample sequenced in a study of blood T cells in healthy people across ages. Using a J-beta primer mix together with a sample-barcoded 5' primer, a second PCR was run for about 6 to 11 cycles. Each CDR3 protein gets one entry after TCRdb re-called the 5' RACE reads with MiXCR. The sample lists about 1.5 million distinct CDR3 sequences; approximately 42% were seen once. The source material was blood. These TCRs come from a woman younger than 35 in good health.

This chain joins TRBV4-3 and TRBJ2-5, with 7 positions matching TRBD2. After removal of 0 bases from V and 3 bases from J, the junction contained 7 bases not matched to a gene. CDR1 is LGHNA and CDR2 is YSLEER in the germline V gene. The CDR3 runs to 16 residues. In DNA, the CDR3 is TGCGCCAGCAGCCAAGATCTGGGGCTAGCGGAAGAGACCCAGTACTTC. It specifies CASSQDLGLAEETQYF.

This clonotype was picked up a small number of times. The chain links TRBV4-1 to TRBJ2-7, with a possible D match to TRBD1 (6 bases). The V and J ends lost 6 bases and 0 bases respectively, with 15 bases between them. This CDR3 contains 15 residues. Germline values: CDR1 MGHRA, CDR2 YSYEKL. CDR3 amino acids: CASRQPLRGSYEQYF. The CDR3 region has the DNA TGCGCCAGCAGACAGCCACTCAGGGGCTCCTACGAGCAGTACTTC.

This clonotype was picked up a small number of times. The chain uses TRBV7-9 and TRBJ2-5, with 14 bases fitting TRBD2. This CDR3 contains 17 residues. The germline V gene has CDR1 SEHNR and CDR2 FQNEAQ (reference sequence). V lost 5 bases, J lost 2 bases, and 7 bases stayed unmatched. The CDR3 here is CASSTRTSGGRQETQYF. The CDR3 region has the DNA TGTGCCAGCAGCACCCGGACTAGCGGGGGGAGACAAGAGACCCAGTACTTC.

J is TRBJ2-1 and V is TRBV11-2, with a weak D call TRBD2 (5 bases). V was clipped by 1 base and J by 10 bases, with 11 bases between them. This CDR3 is 13 amino acids long. Germline V CDR1 and CDR2: SGHAT, FQNNGV. CDR3 nucleotides: TGTGCCAGCAGCTTAGTTTTGCGGGCCGAGCAGTTCTTC. It translates to CASSLVLRAEQFF.

The rearrangement joins TRBV21-1 to TRBJ1-2; the table's D gene call, TRBD1, was not cross checked with the DNA. TRBV21-1 is marked as a pseudogene. This CDR3 spans 15 amino acids. For the CDR3, the DNA is TGTGCCAGCGGCAATAATCGGGGGTTTGACTATGGCTACACCTTC. This codes for CASGNNRGFDYGYTF.

The chain combines TRBV15 with TRBJ2-7, with 9 bases lining up with TRBD1. The junction had 6 bases not matched to a gene; V was cut back by 3 bases and J by 6 bases. Germline values: CDR1 LNHNV, CDR2 YYDKDF (reference sequence). This CDR3 has 14 amino acids. CDR3: CATSSRQGVPEQYF. The CDR3 region has the DNA TGTGCCACCAGCAGCCGACAGGGGGTCCCCGAGCAGTACTTC. Full variable domain (rest looked up from reference TRBV15 and TRBJ2-7): DAMVIQNPRYQVTQFGKPVTLSCSQTLNHNVMYWYQQKSSQAPKLLFHYYDKDFNNEADTPDNFQSRRPNTSFCFLDIRSPGLGDTAMYLCATSSRQGVPEQYFGPGTRLTVT.

This clonotype was detected a few times. The chain joins TRBV7-2 to TRBJ1-6; the D is unclear. This CDR3 has 16 residues. Between the trimmed V and J ends, which lost 3 bases and 0 bases, there was a span of 9 bases. Germline lookup yields CDR1 SGHTA and CDR2 FQGNSA. CDR3 nucleotides: TGTGCCAGCAGCTTTGGCCAGAGCTCCTATAATTCACCCCTCCACTTT. Its protein product is CASSFGQSSYNSPLHF. Based on the CDR3 plus reference TRBV7-2 and TRBJ1-6, the full variable domain is GAGVSQSPSNKVTEKGKDVELRCDPISGHTALYWYRQSLGQGLEFLIYFQGNSAPDKSGLPSDRFSAERTGGSVSTLTIQRTQQEDSAVYLCASSFGQSSYNSPLHFGNGTRLTVT.

V is TRBV2 and J is TRBJ1-4; D is uncertain. Trimming took off 7 bases at V and 4 bases at J, with 13 bases between the two ends. The germline V gene has CDR1 SNHLY and CDR2 FYNNEI. This CDR3 comprises 14 residues. DNA for the CDR3: TGTGCCAGCAATCCGGACGGTTATAATGAAAAACTGTTTTTT. This codes for CASNPDGYNEKLFF.

This clonotype occurred many times. The genes are TRBV4-1 and TRBJ2-7; no reliable D call. Germline CDR1 MGHRA, CDR2 YSYEKL. The CDR3 spans 12 residues. V lost 0 bases and J 5 bases, leaving 5 bases between the germline ends. The CDR3 DNA sequence: TGCGCCAGCAGCCAAGATAGGAACGAGCAGTACTTC. As protein: CASSQDRNEQYF.

The rearrangement uses TRBV4-3 and TRBJ2-1; TRBD2 matches 8 bases. Germline assignment: CDR1 LGHNA and CDR2 YSLEER. J gave up 3 bases and V 6 bases, and 7 bases lay outside the gene matches. The CDR3 covers 15 residues. CDR3 sequence: CASSPRAGDYNEQFF. The CDR3 DNA is TGCGCCAGCAGTCCGCGAGCGGGAGACTACAATGAGCAGTTCTTC.

This clonotype was recorded at least ten times. The chain combines TRBV4-3 with TRBJ2-1, with 8 nucleotides matching TRBD2. Germline V gene sequence: CDR1 LGHNA, CDR2 YSLEER. The CDR3 extends over 16 amino acids. With V trimmed by 0 bases and J by 8 bases, 9 bases remained unmatched. CDR3 sequence: CASSQDPAGAAYEQFF. Here the CDR3 DNA reads TGCGCCAGCAGCCAAGACCCAGCGGGGGCCGCGTATGAGCAGTTCTTC.

The chain has TRBV10-3 and TRBJ2-7; no clear D gene. This CDR3 has 12 amino acids. Germline CDR1 is ENHRY and CDR2 is SYGVKD. Between the trimmed V and J ends, which lost 10 bases and 2 bases, there was a span of 12 bases. CDR3 region: CATNTATYEQYF. The CDR3 nucleotides are TGTGCCACAAACACAGCTACCTACGAGCAGTACTTC.

This clonotype has a handful of counts. The chain couples TRBV7-9 to TRBJ2-1, with a tentative D call TRBD2 (5 bases). This CDR3 is 14 amino acids long. The germline V gene has CDR1 SEHNR and CDR2 FQNEAQ (reference sequence). Trimming left V 5 bases short and J 6 bases short, with 14 bases between. CDR3 DNA: TGTGCCAGCAGCCCGCCCGTCGGACTCAATGAGCAGTTCTTC. Its translation: CASSPPVGLNEQFF.

This clonotype has only a few counts. The chain couples TRBV6-5 to TRBJ2-1; 7 nucleotides align to TRBD2. The germline V gene encodes CDR1 MNHEY and CDR2 SVGAGI. J lost 0 bases, V lost 5 bases, and 7 bases had no gene match. This CDR3 is built from 16 residues. The CDR3 loop is CASSPREQRSYNEQFF. CDR3 DNA sequence: TGTGCCAGCAGTCCGCGGGAGCAGCGCTCCTACAATGAGCAGTTCTTC.

The chain employs TRBV7-2 and TRBJ2-6; D remains ambiguous. This CDR3 contains 15 residues. V lost 3 bases and J lost 1, with 7 bases in between. Germline loops: CDR1 SGHTA, CDR2 FQGNSA. The CDR3 bases are TGTGCCAGCAGCTTCCCAAAATCTGGGGCCAACGTCCTGACTTTC. Its translation is CASSFPKSGANVLTF.

This sequence joins TRBV20-1 and TRBJ2-3; TRBD2 might be the D (7 bases). This CDR3 region has 15 residues. Germline CDR1 and CDR2: DFQATT and SNEGSKA (reference sequence). V lost 6 bases, J lost 4 bases, and 20 bases lay in between. CDR3 in DNA: TGCAGTGCCCGGGGGGCAGGGTGGCGATCAGATACGCAGTATTTT. It yields the protein CSARGAGWRSDTQYF.

This clonotype turned up a few times. The chain is built from TRBV6-2 or TRBV6-3 and TRBJ1-5; D is possibly TRBD1 (6 bases). The CDR3 extends over 15 amino acids. V dropped 7 bases and J dropped 4 bases, with 17 bases sitting between them. CDR1 is MNHEY, CDR2 SVGEGT, per germline. CDR3 protein: CASTLQGLSNQPQHF. CDR3 nucleotide sequence: TGTGCCAGCACCCTTCAGGGGCTGTCTAATCAGCCCCAGCATTTT.

V gene TRBV27 combines with J gene TRBJ2-7; a possible D gene is TRBD1 (6 bases). The CDR3 length is 16 residues. Per the germline V gene, CDR1 is MNHEY and CDR2 is SMNVEV (reference sequence). V was trimmed by 6 bases and J by 0 bases, leaving 18 bases between them. The CDR3 region is CASRFTRTESSYEQYF. The CDR3 DNA reads TGTGCCAGCAGATTTACCCGGACAGAGAGCTCCTACGAGCAGTACTTC.

The chain combines TRBV5-1 with TRBJ1-2, with 7 nucleotides matching TRBD1. The junction had 15 bases not matched to a gene; V was cut back by 10 bases and J by 6 bases. The CDR3 extends over 14 amino acids. Germline CDR1 SGHRS, CDR2 YFSETQ. The CDR3 DNA reads as TGCGCCGGTAACGATCCGACAGGGATAAATGGCTACACCTTC. It translates to CAGNDPTGINGYTF.

The chain carries TRBV27 and TRBJ2-1; 13 bases are a match to TRBD2. The end of the DNA is better explained by TRBJ2-7, so the J call may be wrong. The CDR3 sequence is 16 residues long. Per the germline V gene, CDR1 is MNHEY and CDR2 is SMNVEV (reference sequence). CDR3 DNA: TGTGCCAGCAGTCTTGGGACTAGCGGGACATACAATGAGCAGTACTTC. Encoded protein: CASSLGTSGTYNEQYF.